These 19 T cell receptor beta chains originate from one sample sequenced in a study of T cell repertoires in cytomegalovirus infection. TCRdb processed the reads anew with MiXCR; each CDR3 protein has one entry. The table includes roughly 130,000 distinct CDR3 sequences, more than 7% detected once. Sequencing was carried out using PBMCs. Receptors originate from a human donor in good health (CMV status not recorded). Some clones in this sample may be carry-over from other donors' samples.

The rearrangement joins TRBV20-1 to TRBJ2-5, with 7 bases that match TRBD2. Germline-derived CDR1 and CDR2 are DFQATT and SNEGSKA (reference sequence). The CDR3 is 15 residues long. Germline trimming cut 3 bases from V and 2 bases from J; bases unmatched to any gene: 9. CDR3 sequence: CSASSLWGGQETQYF. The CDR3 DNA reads TGCAGTGCTAGTAGTCTTTGGGGAGGGCAAGAGACCCAGTACTTC.

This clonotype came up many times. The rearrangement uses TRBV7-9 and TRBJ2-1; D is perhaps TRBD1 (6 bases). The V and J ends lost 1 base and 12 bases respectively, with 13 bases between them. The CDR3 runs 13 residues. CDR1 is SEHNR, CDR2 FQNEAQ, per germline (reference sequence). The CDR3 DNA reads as TGTGCCAGCAGCTTAGGGGGGCAGGGCTCGCAGTTCTTC. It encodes CASSLGGQGSQFF.

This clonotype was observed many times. The CDR3 is CSARDGGGTYNSPLHF. CDR3 nucleotide sequence: TGCAGTGCTAGAGATGGAGGAGGCACCTATAATTCACCCCTCCACTTT. The rearrangement links TRBV20-1 to TRBJ1-6, with unresolved D. The CDR3 length is 16 residues. Trimming left V 0 bases short and J 2 bases short, with 11 bases between. Germline-derived CDR1 and CDR2 are DFQATT and SNEGSKA (reference sequence).

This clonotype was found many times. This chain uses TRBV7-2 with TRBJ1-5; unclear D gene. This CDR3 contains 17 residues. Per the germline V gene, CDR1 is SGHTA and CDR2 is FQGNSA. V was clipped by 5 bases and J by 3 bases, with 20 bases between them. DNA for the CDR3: TGTGCCAGCAGCCCGCTTAAGGCAGGCTCCCTCAATCAGCCCCAGCATTTT. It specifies CASSPLKAGSLNQPQHF.

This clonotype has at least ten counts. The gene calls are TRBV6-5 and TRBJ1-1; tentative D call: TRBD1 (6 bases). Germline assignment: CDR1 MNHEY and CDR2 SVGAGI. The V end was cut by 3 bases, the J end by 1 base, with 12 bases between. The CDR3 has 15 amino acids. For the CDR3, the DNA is TGTGCCAGCAGTTATACGAGCAGGGGGAACACTGAAGCTTTCTTT. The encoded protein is CASSYTSRGNTEAFF.

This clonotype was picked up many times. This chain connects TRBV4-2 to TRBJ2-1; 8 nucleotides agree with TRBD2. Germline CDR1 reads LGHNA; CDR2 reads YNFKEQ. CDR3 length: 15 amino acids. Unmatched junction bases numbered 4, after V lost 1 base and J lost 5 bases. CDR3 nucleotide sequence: TGTGCCAGCAGCCAAGTCTGGCGGGAGGACAATGAGCAGTTCTTC. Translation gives CASSQVWREDNEQFF.

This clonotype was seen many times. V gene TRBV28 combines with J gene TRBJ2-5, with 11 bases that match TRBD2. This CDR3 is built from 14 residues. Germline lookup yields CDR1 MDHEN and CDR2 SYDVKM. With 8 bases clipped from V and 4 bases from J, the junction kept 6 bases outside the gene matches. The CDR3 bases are TGTGCCAGCGCTAGCGGGGGGAAGAGAGAGACCCAGTACTTC. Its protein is CASASGGKRETQYF.

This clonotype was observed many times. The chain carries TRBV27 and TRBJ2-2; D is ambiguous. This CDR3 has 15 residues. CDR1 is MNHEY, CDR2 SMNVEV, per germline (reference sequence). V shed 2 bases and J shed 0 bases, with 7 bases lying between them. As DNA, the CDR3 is TGTGCCAGCAGTTTACGGAGCGCGAACACCGGGGAGCTGTTTTTT. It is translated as CASSLRSANTGELFF.

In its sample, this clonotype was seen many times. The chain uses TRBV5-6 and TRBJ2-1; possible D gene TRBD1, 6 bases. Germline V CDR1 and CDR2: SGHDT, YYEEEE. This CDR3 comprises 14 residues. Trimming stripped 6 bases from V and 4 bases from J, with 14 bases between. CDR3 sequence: CASTLRTDYNEQFF. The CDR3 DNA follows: TGTGCCAGCACCCTAAGGACAGATTACAATGAGCAGTTCTTC.

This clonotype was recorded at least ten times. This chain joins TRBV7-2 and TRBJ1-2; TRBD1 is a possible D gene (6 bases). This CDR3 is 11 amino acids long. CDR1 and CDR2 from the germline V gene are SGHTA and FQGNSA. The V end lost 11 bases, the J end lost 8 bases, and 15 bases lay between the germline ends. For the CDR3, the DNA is TGTGCCCTTGCGGGGGGCGTAGGCTACACCTTC. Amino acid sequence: CALAGGVGYTF.

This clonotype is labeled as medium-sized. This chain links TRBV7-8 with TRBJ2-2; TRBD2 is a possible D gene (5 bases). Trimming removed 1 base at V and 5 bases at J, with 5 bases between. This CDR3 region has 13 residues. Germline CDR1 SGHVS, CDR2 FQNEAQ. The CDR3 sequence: CASSLGGTGELFF. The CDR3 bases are TGTGCCAGCAGCTTAGGAGGGACCGGGGAGCTGTTTTTT.

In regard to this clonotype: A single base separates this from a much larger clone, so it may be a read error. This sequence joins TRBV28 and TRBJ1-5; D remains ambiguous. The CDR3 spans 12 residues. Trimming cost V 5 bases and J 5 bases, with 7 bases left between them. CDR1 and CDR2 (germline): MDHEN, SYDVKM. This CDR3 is CASSGCDQPQHF. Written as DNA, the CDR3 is TGTGCCAGCAGTGGATGCGATCAGCCCCAGCATTTT.

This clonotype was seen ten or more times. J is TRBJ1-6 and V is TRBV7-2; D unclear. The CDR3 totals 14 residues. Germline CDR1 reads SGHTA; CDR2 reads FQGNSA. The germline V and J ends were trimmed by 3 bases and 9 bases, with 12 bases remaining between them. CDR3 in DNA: TGTGCCAGCAGCTTGTTACAAGAGGGTTCACCCCTCCACTTT. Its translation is CASSLLQEGSPLHF.

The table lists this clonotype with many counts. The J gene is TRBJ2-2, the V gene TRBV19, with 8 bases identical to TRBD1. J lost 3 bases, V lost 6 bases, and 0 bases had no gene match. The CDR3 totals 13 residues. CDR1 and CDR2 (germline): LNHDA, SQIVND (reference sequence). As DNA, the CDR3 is TGTGCCAGTAGGACAGGGGACACCGGGGAGCTGTTTTTT. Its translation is CASRTGDTGELFF.

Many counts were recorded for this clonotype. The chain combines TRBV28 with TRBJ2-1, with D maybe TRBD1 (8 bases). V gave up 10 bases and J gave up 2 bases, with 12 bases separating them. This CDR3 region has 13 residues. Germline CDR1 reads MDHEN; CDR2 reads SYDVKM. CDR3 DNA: TGTGCCATACAGGGGGGGACCTACAATGAGCAGTTCTTC. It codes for CAIQGGTYNEQFF.

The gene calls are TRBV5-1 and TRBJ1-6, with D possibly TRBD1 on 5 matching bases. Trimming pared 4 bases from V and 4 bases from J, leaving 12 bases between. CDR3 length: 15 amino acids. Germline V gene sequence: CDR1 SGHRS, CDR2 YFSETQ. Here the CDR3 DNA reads TGCGCCAGCAGCCAAGGGACGGATTATAATTCACCCCTCCACTTT. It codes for CASSQGTDYNSPLHF.

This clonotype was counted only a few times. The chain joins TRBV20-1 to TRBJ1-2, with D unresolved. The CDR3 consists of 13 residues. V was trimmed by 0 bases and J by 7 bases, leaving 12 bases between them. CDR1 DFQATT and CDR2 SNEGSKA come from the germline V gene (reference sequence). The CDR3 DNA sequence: TGCAGTGCTAGAGAAAATACTGATGCTGGCTACACCTTC. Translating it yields CSARENTDAGYTF.

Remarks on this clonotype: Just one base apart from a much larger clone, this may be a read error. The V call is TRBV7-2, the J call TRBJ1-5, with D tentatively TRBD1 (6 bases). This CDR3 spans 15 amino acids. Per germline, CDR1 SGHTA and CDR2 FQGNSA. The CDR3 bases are TGTGCCAGCAGCGTAGCGGGGGCAGGCAATCAGCCCCAGCATTTT. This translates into CASSVAGAGNQPQHF. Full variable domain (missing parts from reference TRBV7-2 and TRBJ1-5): GAGVSQSPSNKVTEKGKDVELRCDPISGHTALYWYRQSLGQGLEFLIYFQGNSAPDKSGLPSDRFSAERTGGSVSTLTIQRTQQEDSAVYLCASSVAGAGNQPQHFGDGTRLSIL.

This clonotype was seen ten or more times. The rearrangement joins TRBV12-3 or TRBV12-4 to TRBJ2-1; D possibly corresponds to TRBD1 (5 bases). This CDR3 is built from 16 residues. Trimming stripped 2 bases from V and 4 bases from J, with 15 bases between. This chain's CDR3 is CASSLQVLGDYNEQFF. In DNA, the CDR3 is TGTGCCAGCAGTTTACAGGTCCTAGGGGATTACAATGAGCAGTTCTTC.